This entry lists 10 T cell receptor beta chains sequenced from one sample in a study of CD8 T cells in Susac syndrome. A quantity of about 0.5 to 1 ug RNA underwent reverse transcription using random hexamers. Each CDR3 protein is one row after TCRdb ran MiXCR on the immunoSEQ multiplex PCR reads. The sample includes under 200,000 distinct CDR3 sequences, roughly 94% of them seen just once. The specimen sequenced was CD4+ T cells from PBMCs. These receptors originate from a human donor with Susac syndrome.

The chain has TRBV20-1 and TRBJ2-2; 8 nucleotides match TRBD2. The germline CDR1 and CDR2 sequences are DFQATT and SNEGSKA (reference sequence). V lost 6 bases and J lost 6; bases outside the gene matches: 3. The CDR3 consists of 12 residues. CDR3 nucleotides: TGCAGTGCCGGGGGGGGTCCCGGGGAGCTGTTTTTT. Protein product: CSAGGGPGELFF.

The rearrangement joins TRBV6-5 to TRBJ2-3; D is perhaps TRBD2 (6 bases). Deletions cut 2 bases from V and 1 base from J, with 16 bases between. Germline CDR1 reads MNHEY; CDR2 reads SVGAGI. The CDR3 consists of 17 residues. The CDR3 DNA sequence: TGTGCCAGCAGTTACGGTGGTGGCGGGGCTCGCACAGATACGCAGTATTTT. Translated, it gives CASSYGGGGARTDTQYF.

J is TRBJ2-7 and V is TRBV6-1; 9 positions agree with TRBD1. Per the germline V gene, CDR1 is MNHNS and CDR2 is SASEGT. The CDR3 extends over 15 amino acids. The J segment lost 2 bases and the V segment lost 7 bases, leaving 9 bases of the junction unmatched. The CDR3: CASIPGQGWTYEQYF. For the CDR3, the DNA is TGTGCCAGCATACCGGGACAGGGATGGACCTACGAGCAGTACTTC.

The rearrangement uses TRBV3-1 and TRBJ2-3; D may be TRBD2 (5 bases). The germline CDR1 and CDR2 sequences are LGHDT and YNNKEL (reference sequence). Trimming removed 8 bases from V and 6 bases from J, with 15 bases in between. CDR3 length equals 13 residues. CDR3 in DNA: TGTGCCAGCGCCCTCGGGGATAGGGATACGCAGTATTTT. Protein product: CASALGDRDTQYF.

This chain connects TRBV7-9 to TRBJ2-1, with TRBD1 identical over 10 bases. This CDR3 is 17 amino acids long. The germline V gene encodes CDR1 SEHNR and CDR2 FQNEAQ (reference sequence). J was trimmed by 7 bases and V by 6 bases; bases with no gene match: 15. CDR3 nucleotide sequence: TGTGCCAGCAGTCCTATGCCCGGGACAGGGGCAAGGAATGAGCAGTTCTTC. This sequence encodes CASSPMPGTGARNEQFF.

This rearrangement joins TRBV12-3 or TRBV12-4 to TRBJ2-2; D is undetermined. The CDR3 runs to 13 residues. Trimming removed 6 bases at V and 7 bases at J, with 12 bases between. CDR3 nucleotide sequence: TGTGCCAGCAGCCTTCAATTTGACGGGGAGCTGTTTTTT. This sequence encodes CASSLQFDGELFF.

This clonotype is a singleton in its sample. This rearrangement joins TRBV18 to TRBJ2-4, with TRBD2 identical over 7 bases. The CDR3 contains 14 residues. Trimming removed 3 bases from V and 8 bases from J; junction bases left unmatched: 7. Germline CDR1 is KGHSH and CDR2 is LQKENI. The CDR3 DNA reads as TGTGCCAGCTCACCCCCCGAAGGGAGGGACATTCAGTACTTC. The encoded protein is CASSPPEGRDIQYF. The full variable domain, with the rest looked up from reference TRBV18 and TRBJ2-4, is NAGVMQNPRHLVRRRGQEARLRCSPMKGHSHVYWYRQLPEEGLKFMVYLQKENIIDESGMPKERFSAEFPKEGPSILRIQQVVRGDSAAYFCASSPPEGRDIQYFGAGTRLSVL.

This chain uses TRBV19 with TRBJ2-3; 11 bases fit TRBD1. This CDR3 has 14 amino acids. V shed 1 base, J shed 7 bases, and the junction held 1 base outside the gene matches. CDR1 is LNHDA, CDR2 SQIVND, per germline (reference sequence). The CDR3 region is CASSIGTGGNTQYF. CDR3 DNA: TGTGCCAGTAGTATAGGGACAGGGGGCAATACGCAGTATTTT.

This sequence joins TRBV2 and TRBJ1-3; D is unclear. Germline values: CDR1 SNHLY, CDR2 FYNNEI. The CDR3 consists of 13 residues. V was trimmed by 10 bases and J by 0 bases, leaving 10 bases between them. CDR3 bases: TGTGCCATCCGGATATCCTCTGGAAACACCATATATTTT. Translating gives CAIRISSGNTIYF. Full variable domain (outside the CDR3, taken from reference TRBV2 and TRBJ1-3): EPEVTQTPSHQVTQMGQEVILRCVPISNHLYFYWYRQILGQKVEFLVSFYNNEISEKSEIFDDQFSVERPDGSNFTLKIRSTKLEDSAMYFCAIRISSGNTIYFGEGSWLTVV.

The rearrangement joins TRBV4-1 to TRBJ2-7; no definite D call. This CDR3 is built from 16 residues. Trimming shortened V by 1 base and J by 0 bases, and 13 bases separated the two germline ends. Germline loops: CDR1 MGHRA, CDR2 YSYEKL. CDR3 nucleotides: TGCGCCAGCAGCCAAGTAGGCCCAGGAAGCTCCTACGAGCAGTACTTC. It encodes CASSQVGPGSSYEQYF.